One sample yielded the 24 T cell receptor beta chains listed below, sequenced in a study of cytomegalovirus exposure and HLA in healthy donors. In the PCR, 60 Vbeta and 13 Jbeta primers were used. The table came from immunoSEQ multiplex PCR; TCRdb's copy has only in-frame clones and leaves some out. In the table there are roughly 130,000 clones, about 80% of which are singletons. The sample comprised PBMCs. These receptors all stem from a man younger than 40 in good health and CMV-seronegative.

This clone has only a few counts. The V gene is TRBV6-6, the J gene TRBJ2-5; D possibly corresponds to TRBD2 (5 bases). Trimming left V 2 bases short and J 9 bases short, with 16 bases between. From germline, CDR1 is MNHNY and CDR2 SVGAGI (reference sequence). There are 14 residues in the CDR3. The CDR3 sequence is CASSYDYTLPPQYF. CDR3 bases: TGTGCCAGCAGTTACGACTACACACTTCCGCCCCAGTACTTC.

The chain's CDR3 is CASRRQAAYGYTF. CDR3 in DNA: TGTGCCAGCAGAAGACAGGCGGCGTATGGCTACACCTTC. V is TRBV2 and J is TRBJ1-2, with a tentative D call TRBD1 (6 bases). The V gene's germline CDR1 is SNHLY and CDR2 FYNNEI. The CDR3 has 13 residues. Trimming removed 6 bases at V and 5 bases at J, with 13 bases between.

This clone was observed a single time. This chain connects TRBV7-9 to TRBJ1-1; 9 positions agree with TRBD1. Germline V gene data show CDR1 as SEHNR and CDR2 as FQNEAQ (reference sequence). This CDR3 is 14 amino acids long. The trim removed 4 bases at V and 5 bases at J, leaving 5 bases unmatched. The CDR3 loop reads CASSWDRVRTEAFF. The CDR3 DNA sequence: TGTGCCAGCAGCTGGGACAGGGTAAGGACTGAAGCTTTCTTT.

The V gene is TRBV5-4, the J gene TRBJ2-1, with 8 bases aligning to TRBD2. The ends lost 5 bases at V and 8 bases at J; junction bases unmatched: 12. Looked up from germline, CDR1 is SGHNT and CDR2 is YYREEE (reference sequence). The CDR3 loop spans 15 amino acids. DNA of the CDR3: TGTGCCAGCAGGGGATACGGGAGGGCCCTCTATGAGCAGTTCTTC. Translating it yields CASRGYGRALYEQFF.

About this clone itself: Mismatch with germline at one junction end may stem from a read error. The chain carries TRBV27 and TRBJ1-2, with 8 bases identical to TRBD1. Germline lookup yields CDR1 MNHEY and CDR2 SMNVEV (reference sequence). This CDR3 has 15 amino acids. The CDR3 region has the DNA TGTGCCAGCAGTTTCCAAGCCCAGGGGGCAGGTGGCTACCCCTTC. Protein: CASSFQAQGAGGYPF.

CDR3 in amino acids: CASSQNRKGTGELFF. The CDR3 nucleotides read TGTGCCAGCTCACAAAACAGGAAAGGAACCGGGGAGCTGTTTTTT. The chain has TRBV18 and TRBJ2-2; possible D gene TRBD1, 5 bases. The CDR3 runs to 15 residues. In germline, CDR1 is KGHSH, CDR2 LQKENI. V dropped 4 bases and J dropped 5 bases, with 14 bases sitting between them.

This chain connects TRBV2 to TRBJ2-2; 11 bases line up with TRBD2. The CDR3 sequence is 16 residues long. The V gene end was trimmed by 2 bases and the J gene end by 6 bases; junction bases not matched to a gene: 5. CDR1 is SNHLY and CDR2 is FYNNEI in the germline V gene. In DNA, the CDR3 is TGTGCCAGCAGTGAATTGCTAGCGGGAGGTGCCGGGGAGCTGTTTTTT. This translates into CASSELLAGGAGELFF. The full variable domain, rest sourced from reference TRBV2 and TRBJ2-2, is EPEVTQTPSHQVTQMGQEVILRCVPISNHLYFYWYRQILGQKVEFLVSFYNNEISEKSEIFDDQFSVERPDGSNFTLKIRSTKLEDSAMYFCASSELLAGGAGELFFGEGSRLTVL.

This rearrangement joins TRBV28 to TRBJ1-1, with 7 bases lining up with TRBD1. With V trimmed by 6 bases and J by 3 bases, 10 bases remained unmatched. Germline-derived CDR1 and CDR2 are MDHEN and SYDVKM. The CDR3 loop spans 15 amino acids. The CDR3 loop reads CASSQTRTGDTEAFF. The CDR3, as DNA: TGTGCCAGCAGCCAAACCCGCACAGGGGACACTGAAGCTTTCTTT. Full variable domain (remainder filled in from reference TRBV28 and TRBJ1-1): DVKVTQSSRYLVKRTGEKVFLECVQDMDHENMFWYRQDPGLGLRLIYFSYDVKMKEKGDIPEGYSVSREKKERFSLILESASTNQTSMYLCASSQTRTGDTEAFFGQGTRLTVV.

On this clone: One end of the junction fails to match germline, which may point to a read error. Written as DNA, the CDR3 is TGCGCCAGCAGTTTGGGACTAGCGGGAGGGGAGGAGACCCAGTACTTC. Protein sequence: CASSLGLAGGEETQYF. The genes are TRBV5-1 and TRBJ2-5; 16 nucleotides line up with TRBD2. The CDR3 covers 16 residues. Per germline, CDR1 SGHRS and CDR2 YFSETQ.

The chain employs TRBV18 and TRBJ2-3; maybe TRBD2 (6 bases). V lost 3 bases and J lost 2, with 15 bases in between. This CDR3 spans 16 amino acids. Germline V gene data show CDR1 as KGHSH and CDR2 as LQKENI. CDR3 in amino acids: CASSPEGTAPTDTQYF. CDR3 coding DNA: TGTGCCAGCTCACCGGAGGGGACTGCACCCACAGATACGCAGTATTTT.

The rearrangement joins TRBV6-1 to TRBJ2-1; maybe TRBD1 (5 bases). This CDR3 is built from 16 residues. Germline V gene sequence: CDR1 MNHNS, CDR2 SASEGT. Trimming left V 2 bases short and J 9 bases short, with 20 bases between. The chain's CDR3 is CASSELTGGAWGEQFF. As DNA, the CDR3 is TGTGCCAGCAGTGAACTCACAGGTGGGGCTTGGGGTGAGCAGTTCTTC.

The chain uses TRBV10-1 and TRBJ2-3; D perhaps matches TRBD1 (6 bases). Trimming stripped 3 bases from V and 6 bases from J, with 16 bases between. Per the germline V gene, CDR1 is WNHNN and CDR2 is SYGVQD (reference sequence). The CDR3 consists of 15 residues. The CDR3 protein is CASSDWTATGDTQYF. The CDR3 region has the DNA TGCGCCAGCAGTGACTGGACAGCCACAGGGGATACGCAGTATTTT.

The chain joins TRBV5-4 to TRBJ2-7, with 10 nucleotides matching TRBD1. Germline-derived CDR1 and CDR2 are SGHNT and YYREEE (reference sequence). The CDR3 runs 14 residues. The junction had 6 bases not matched to a gene; V was cut back by 3 bases and J by 6 bases. CDR3 amino acids: CASSSGTGDGEQYF. CDR3 coding DNA: TGTGCCAGCAGCTCCGGGACAGGGGACGGCGAGCAGTACTTC.

The chain couples TRBV5-8 to TRBJ2-7; weak D call: TRBD1 (5 bases). Trimming removed 0 bases at V and 6 bases at J, with 10 bases between. Germline loops: CDR1 SGHTS, CDR2 YDEGEE. The CDR3 is made up of 13 amino acids. The CDR3 is CASSLGDSPEQYF. DNA for the CDR3: TGTGCCAGCAGCTTGGGCGACAGTCCCGAGCAGTACTTC.

This clone has a handful of counts. The V call is TRBV19, the J call TRBJ1-1; D ambiguous. This CDR3 is 9 amino acids long. The V and J ends lost 9 bases and 4 bases respectively, with 3 bases between them. CDR1 LNHDA and CDR2 SQIVND come from the germline V gene (reference sequence). This CDR3 reads CASGTEAFF. The CDR3 region has the DNA TGTGCCAGCGGCACTGAAGCTTTCTTT. Combining the CDR3 with reference TRBV19 and TRBJ1-1 gives the whole variable domain DGGITQSPKYLFRKEGQNVTLSCEQNLNHDAMYWYRQDPGQGLRLIYYSQIVNDFQKGDIAEGYSVSREKKESFPLTVTSAQKNPTAFYLCASGTEAFFGQGTRLTVV.

V usage is TRBV27 and J usage is TRBJ2-7; 7 bases line up with TRBD1. V trimming: 0 bases; J trimming: 3 bases; junction bases outside the gene matches: 2. CDR3 length equals 14 residues. The germline CDR1 and CDR2 sequences are MNHEY and SMNVEV (reference sequence). The CDR3 spells CASSLSTGIYEQYF. CDR3 nucleotides: TGTGCCAGCAGTTTATCGACAGGGATCTACGAGCAGTACTTC.

This clone was detected only a few times. The chain joins TRBV4-3 to TRBJ1-4, with D hard to call. The CDR3 is made up of 14 amino acids. Germline V gene sequence: CDR1 LGHNA, CDR2 YSLEER. Trimming stripped 1 base from V and 7 bases from J, with 10 bases between. The CDR3 bases are TGCGCCAGCAGCCAAGCGGCAGGCAGTGAAAAACTGTTTTTT. It specifies CASSQAAGSEKLFF.

This clone is medium-sized (0.01 to 0.1%). The chain has TRBV6-1 and TRBJ2-7; D is perhaps TRBD2 (5 bases). This CDR3 is 14 amino acids long. Trimming pared 7 bases from V and 2 bases from J, leaving 15 bases between. Germline V lookup: CDR1 MNHNS, CDR2 SASEGT. The CDR3 bases are TGTGCCAGCACTCGGACTGCTATTACCTACGAGCAGTACTTC. This codes for CASTRTAITYEQYF.

The table lists this clone with a count of one. This chain connects TRBV27 to TRBJ1-4; D uncertain. CDR1 is MNHEY, CDR2 SMNVEV, per germline (reference sequence). The CDR3 consists of 16 residues. The ends were cut back, 5 bases at V and 4 bases at J, with 17 bases in the middle. CDR3: CASSPTPQAFNEKLFF. The DNA of the CDR3 is TGTGCCAGCAGTCCCACCCCGCAGGCGTTTAATGAAAAACTGTTTTTT.

The J gene is TRBJ2-7, the V gene TRBV4-3; 7 bases are shared with TRBD2. Germline CDR1 is LGHNA and CDR2 is YSLEER. The CDR3 is 17 residues long. V shed 0 bases, J shed 0 bases, and the junction held 8 bases outside the gene matches. CDR3 coding DNA: TGCGCCAGCAGCCAAGATCAGGTGGGCGGGAGCTCCTACGAGCAGTACTTC. It is translated as CASSQDQVGGSSYEQYF.

This clone was counted between two and nine times. This chain links TRBV5-1 with TRBJ2-5; TRBD1 matches at 9 bases. The CDR3 is 13 amino acids. Germline V lookup: CDR1 SGHRS, CDR2 YFSETQ. The V segment lost 9 bases and the J segment 0 bases; nucleotides outside the gene matches: 3. CDR3: CATGTGNQETQYF. The CDR3 DNA reads TGCGCCACCGGGACAGGGAACCAAGAGACCCAGTACTTC.

This chain joins TRBV28 and TRBJ2-7; TRBD2 matches 12 bases. The CDR3 sequence is 15 residues long. V was pared by 5 bases and J by 2 bases, with 4 bases of the junction left unmatched. CDR1 MDHEN and CDR2 SYDVKM come from the germline V gene. The CDR3 spells CASSDGLAGTYEQYF. As DNA, the CDR3 is TGTGCCAGCAGTGACGGACTAGCGGGGACCTACGAGCAGTACTTC.

The chain carries TRBV18 and TRBJ2-3; tentative D call: TRBD2 (5 bases). The CDR3 totals 15 residues. Germline values: CDR1 KGHSH, CDR2 LQKENI. Deletions cut 3 bases from V and 0 bases from J, with 10 bases between. As DNA, the CDR3 is TGTGCCAGCTCACCGGTCGGGGTTAGCACAGATACGCAGTATTTT. This encodes CASSPVGVSTDTQYF. The variable domain in full, with the rest retrieved from reference TRBV18 and TRBJ2-3, is NAGVMQNPRHLVRRRGQEARLRCSPMKGHSHVYWYRQLPEEGLKFMVYLQKENIIDESGMPKERFSAEFPKEGPSILRIQQVVRGDSAAYFCASSPVGVSTDTQYFGPGTRLTVL.

The gene calls are TRBV19 and TRBJ2-7; D possibly corresponds to TRBD2 (6 bases). CDR1 is LNHDA and CDR2 is SQIVND in the germline V gene (reference sequence). There are 15 residues in the CDR3. The V end was cut by 5 bases, the J end by 5 bases, with 19 bases between. The CDR3 is CASSPWDSRVHEQYF. The CDR3 DNA follows: TGTGCCAGTAGTCCATGGGACTCCCGGGTCCACGAGCAGTACTTC.